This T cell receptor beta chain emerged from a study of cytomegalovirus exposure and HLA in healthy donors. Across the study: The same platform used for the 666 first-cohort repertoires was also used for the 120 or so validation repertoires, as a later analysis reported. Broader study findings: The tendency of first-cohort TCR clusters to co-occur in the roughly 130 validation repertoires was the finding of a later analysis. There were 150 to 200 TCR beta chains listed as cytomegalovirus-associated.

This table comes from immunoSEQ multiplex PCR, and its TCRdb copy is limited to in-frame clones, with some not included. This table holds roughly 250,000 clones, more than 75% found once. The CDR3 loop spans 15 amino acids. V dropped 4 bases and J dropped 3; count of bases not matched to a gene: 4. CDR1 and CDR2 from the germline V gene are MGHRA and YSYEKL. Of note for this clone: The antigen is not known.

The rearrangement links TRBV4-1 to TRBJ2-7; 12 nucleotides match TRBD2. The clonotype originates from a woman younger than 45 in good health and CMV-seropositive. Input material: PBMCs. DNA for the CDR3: TGCGCCAGCAGCCTTGGACTAGCGGGGTACTACGAGCAGTACTTC. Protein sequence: CASSLGLAGYYEQYF.